This T cell receptor beta chain is drawn from a study of blood T cell repertoires in COVID-19. Sequencing used immunoSEQ multiplex PCR; TCRdb keeps in-frame clones, though not all of them. The sample yields tens of thousands of clones, about 80% seen once. This CDR3 has 15 residues. Germline V gene lookup returns CDR1 SGHNT and CDR2 YYREEE (reference sequence). With 4 bases removed from V and 0 bases from J, the gap between germline ends came to 14 bases. The sample consisted of peripheral blood. The genes are TRBV5-4 and TRBJ2-7; D might be TRBD2 (6 bases). The TCR comes from a human donor in a cohort sampled during active COVID-19. The CDR3 DNA reads as TGTGCCAGCAGCCACTGGGACTCCCTCTCCTACGAGCAGTACTTC. It is translated as CASSHWDSLSYEQYF. The full variable domain, with the rest looked up from reference TRBV5-4 and TRBJ2-7, is ETGVTQSPTHLIKTRGQQVTLRCSSQSGHNTVSWYQQALGQGPQFIFQYYREEENGRGNFPPRFSGLQFPNYSSELNVNALELDDSALYLCASSHWDSLSYEQYFGPGTRLTVT.